The 28 T cell receptor beta chains below were found in one sample sequenced in a study of cytomegalovirus exposure and HLA in healthy donors. The PCR was carried out with 60 Vbeta primers and 13 Jbeta primers. Assay: immunoSEQ multiplex PCR; the TCRdb copy retains only in-frame clones and omits some. The repertoire holds under 150,000 clones, with roughly 80% as singletons. Sequencing was done on a sample of PBMCs. Receptor source: a woman in her forties or fifties in good health and CMV-seropositive.

The chain links TRBV29-1 to TRBJ1-2; D gene unclear. Germline-derived CDR1 and CDR2 are SQVTM and ANQGSEA. Trimming took off 3 bases at V and 5 bases at J, with 10 bases between the two ends. The CDR3 sequence is 12 residues long. CDR3 sequence (DNA): TGCAGCGTTGAGTCACGTCGGTATGGCTACACCTTC. This encodes CSVESRRYGYTF. Full variable domain (remainder filled in from reference TRBV29-1 and TRBJ1-2): SAVISQKPSRDICQRGTSLTIQCQVDSQVTMMFWYRQQPGQSLTLIATANQGSEATYESGFVIDKFPISRPNLTFSTLTVSNMSPEDSSIYLCSVESRRYGYTFGSGTRLTVV.

The rearrangement uses TRBV19 and TRBJ2-5; a weak D match, TRBD1 (5 bases). The J call is doubtful: the DNA matches TRBJ2-7 better. The CDR3 has 12 residues. Germline lookup yields CDR1 LNHDA and CDR2 SQIVND (reference sequence). The CDR3 region has the DNA TGTGCCAGTAGTCCTGACAGTTACGAGCAGTACTTC. Residues: CASSPDSYEQYF.

Points on this clone: One end of the junction varies from germline; a read error may be responsible. The chain links TRBV2 to TRBJ2-7, with 8 bases that match TRBD1. The germline V gene encodes CDR1 SNHLY and CDR2 FYNNEI. The CDR3 length is 14 residues. CDR3 in DNA: TGTGCCAGCAGTTCGCGGACAGGGTCCTGCGAGCAGTACTTC. Translating it yields CASSSRTGSCEQYF.

This clone was found a few times. The chain carries TRBV29-1 and TRBJ2-5; 8 bases agree with TRBD2. The CDR3 has 14 amino acids. CDR1 and CDR2 from the germline V gene are SQVTM and ANQGSEA. V was clipped by 1 base and J by 4 bases; unmatched bases: 5. DNA of the CDR3: TGCAGCGTTGAAGTAGCGGGGTCCGGAGAGACCCAGTACTTC. Translated, it gives CSVEVAGSGETQYF. Drawing the rest from reference TRBV29-1 and TRBJ2-5, the complete variable domain is SAVISQKPSRDICQRGTSLTIQCQVDSQVTMMFWYRQQPGQSLTLIATANQGSEATYESGFVIDKFPISRPNLTFSTLTVSNMSPEDSSIYLCSVEVAGSGETQYFGPGTRLLVL.

This clone was detected only a few times. V gene TRBV6-5 combines with J gene TRBJ2-1; D gene ambiguous. Trimming stripped 0 bases from V and 0 bases from J, with 6 bases between. CDR1 and CDR2 from the germline V gene are MNHEY and SVGAGI. This CDR3 contains 15 residues. DNA of the CDR3: TGTGCCAGCAGTTACTCCTCGGGCTCCTACAATGAGCAGTTCTTC. Amino acids: CASSYSSGSYNEQFF.

The rearrangement uses TRBV7-9 and TRBJ2-3, with a tentative D call TRBD2 (6 bases). In germline, CDR1 is SEHNR, CDR2 FQNEAQ (reference sequence). V lost 3 bases and J 1 base, leaving 20 bases between the germline ends. The CDR3 covers 18 residues. The chain's CDR3 is CASSFRTIFSPGTDTQYF. The CDR3, as DNA: TGTGCCAGCAGCTTCCGGACTATTTTTAGTCCAGGCACAGATACGCAGTATTTT.

For this clone: Other DNA sequences from this sample encode an identical CDR3 as well. The chain uses TRBV7-3 and TRBJ2-5; D may be TRBD2 (6 bases). The CDR3 is made up of 14 amino acids. Per the germline V gene, CDR1 is SGHTA and CDR2 is FQGTGA. V lost 5 bases and J 5 bases, leaving 15 bases between the germline ends. The CDR3 is CASSNGPAGETQYF. For the CDR3, the DNA is TGTGCCAGCAGCAACGGACCGGCGGGGGAGACCCAGTACTTC.

The V gene is TRBV7-9, the J gene TRBJ1-2; the D gene is possibly TRBD1 (5 bases). Germline-derived CDR1 and CDR2 are SEHNR and FQNEAQ (reference sequence). This CDR3 has 15 residues. The ends were cut back, 3 bases at V and 5 bases at J, with 16 bases in the middle. CDR3 loop: CASSLTALNLYGYTF. For the CDR3, the DNA is TGTGCCAGCAGCTTGACAGCACTTAACTTATATGGCTACACCTTC.

This chain connects TRBV5-5 to TRBJ2-3; 8 bases line up with TRBD2. CDR1 is SGHKS, CDR2 YYEKEE, per germline (reference sequence). The CDR3 is 17 residues long. V dropped 0 bases and J dropped 2; count of bases not matched to a gene: 8. The CDR3 nucleotides read TGTGCCAGCAGCTTGGGAGTGGCGGGGGGTCACACAGATACGCAGTATTTT. Residues: CASSLGVAGGHTDTQYF. Variable domain in full (rest from reference TRBV5-5 and TRBJ2-3): DAGVTQSPTHLIKTRGQQVTLRCSPISGHKSVSWYQQVLGQGPQFIFQYYEKEERGRGNFPDRFSARQFPNYSSELNVNALLLGDSALYLCASSLGVAGGHTDTQYFGPGTRLTVL.

The rearrangement links TRBV27 to TRBJ1-2; D is perhaps TRBD1 (6 bases). This CDR3 spans 13 amino acids. Germline CDR1 reads MNHEY; CDR2 reads SMNVEV (reference sequence). V gave up 4 bases and J gave up 2 bases, with 8 bases separating them. In DNA form, the CDR3 reads TGTGCCAGCAGTTCCACAGGGAACTATGGCTACACCTTC. This codes for CASSSTGNYGYTF.

The V and J genes are TRBV5-6 and TRBJ1-5; D possibly corresponds to TRBD1 (6 bases). The CDR3 sequence is 14 residues long. CDR1 is SGHDT, CDR2 YYEEEE, per germline. The V and J ends lost 5 bases and 5 bases respectively, with 14 bases between them. DNA of the CDR3: TGTGCCAGCAGTTTTGGGACACGACATCAGCCCCAGCATTTT. It yields the protein CASSFGTRHQPQHF.

This clone appeared a few times. V gene TRBV27 combines with J gene TRBJ1-1; 12 bases are a match to TRBD1. From germline, CDR1 is MNHEY and CDR2 SMNVEV (reference sequence). CDR3 size: 17 residues. After removal of 5 bases from V and 5 bases from J, the junction contained 12 bases not matched to a gene. In nucleotides, the CDR3 is TGTGCCAGCAGTCCAAGGCGGGACAGGGGGCAAAATACTGAAGCTTTCTTT. It specifies CASSPRRDRGQNTEAFF.

The genes are TRBV5-1 and TRBJ1-1, with D unclear. The V end lost 3 bases, the J end lost 5 bases, and 11 bases lay between the germline ends. Germline V gives CDR1 SGHRS, CDR2 YFSETQ. This CDR3 is 13 amino acids long. In nucleotides, the CDR3 is TGCGCCAGCAGCTACGGGGTCGGGACTGAAGCTTTCTTT. Its translation: CASSYGVGTEAFF.

This chain links TRBV30 with TRBJ1-1; D remains unclear. Between the trimmed V and J ends, which lost 3 bases and 1 base, there was a span of 15 bases. The germline V gene has CDR1 GTSNPN and CDR2 SVGIG (reference sequence). CDR3 length: 15 residues. CDR3 in DNA: TGTGCCTGGAGACCCCTCGACTCGGGGAACACTGAAGCTTTCTTT. It specifies CAWRPLDSGNTEAFF.

The gene calls are TRBV5-1 and TRBJ2-1, with 9 bases fitting TRBD2. V lost 1 base, J lost 5 bases, and 1 base stayed unmatched. Germline loops: CDR1 SGHRS, CDR2 YFSETQ. The CDR3 sequence is 14 residues long. The CDR3 sequence is CASSLRGRDNEQFF. CDR3 DNA: TGCGCCAGCAGCTTGCGCGGGAGGGACAATGAGCAGTTCTTC. The full variable domain, rest sourced from reference TRBV5-1 and TRBJ2-1, is KAGVTQTPRYLIKTRGQQVTLSCSPISGHRSVSWYQQTPGQGLQFLFEYFSETQRNKGNFPGRFSGRQFSNSRSEMNVSTLELGDSALYLCASSLRGRDNEQFFGPGTRLTVL.

V usage is TRBV6-4 and J usage is TRBJ1-1, with a tentative D call TRBD1 (5 bases). This CDR3 spans 13 amino acids. Per the germline V gene, CDR1 is MRHNA and CDR2 is SNTAGT. V lost 6 bases and J 4 bases, leaving 12 bases between the germline ends. The CDR3, as DNA: TGTGCCAGCAGAAAGGGGATAGGCACTGAAGCTTTCTTT. This codes for CASRKGIGTEAFF.

This clone was seen only once. V and J are TRBV6-6 and TRBJ1-1; D remains unclear. V dropped 6 bases and J dropped 8 bases, with 16 bases sitting between them. Germline V gene sequence: CDR1 MNHNY, CDR2 SVGAGI (reference sequence). The CDR3 consists of 13 residues. This CDR3 is CASRFPGGSEAFF. DNA for the CDR3: TGTGCCAGCAGATTCCCCGGAGGGTCCGAAGCTTTCTTT.

This clone was counted between two and nine times. The chain is built from TRBV5-5 and TRBJ2-7; TRBD1 matches 9 bases. CDR3 size: 15 residues. The V gene end was trimmed by 4 bases and the J gene end by 3 bases; junction bases not matched to a gene: 8. Germline values: CDR1 SGHKS, CDR2 YYEKEE (reference sequence). CDR3 region: CASSTPGQGFYEQYF. The CDR3 nucleotides read TGTGCCAGCAGCACTCCGGGACAGGGCTTCTACGAGCAGTACTTC.

The CDR3 sequence is CASSPLAGGYEQYF. CDR3 bases: TGTGCCAGCTCACCCTTAGCGGGGGGTTACGAGCAGTACTTC. This rearrangement joins TRBV18 to TRBJ2-7; 10 positions agree with TRBD2. Trimming cost V 3 bases and J 4 bases; bases outside gene matches: 3. Germline V CDR1 and CDR2: KGHSH, LQKENI. This CDR3 spans 14 amino acids.

The rearrangement joins TRBV6-5 to TRBJ1-1, with D unresolved. Looked up from germline, CDR1 is MNHEY and CDR2 is SVGAGI. The CDR3 has 13 residues. The germline V and J ends were trimmed by 1 base and 3 bases, with 6 bases remaining between them. CDR3 bases: TGTGCCAGCAGTTACTTAGCAGACACTGAAGCTTTCTTT. Amino acid sequence: CASSYLADTEAFF.

The chain joins TRBV9 to TRBJ1-3, with TRBD1 matching over 9 bases. The CDR3 consists of 18 residues. The V and J ends lost 2 bases and 0 bases, in that order; junction bases with no gene match: 9. Per germline, CDR1 SGDLS and CDR2 YYNGEE. CDR3 region: CASSVGQGPLHSGNTIYF. In nucleotides, the CDR3 is TGTGCCAGCAGCGTGGGACAGGGTCCACTTCACTCTGGAAACACCATATATTTT.

The V gene is TRBV2, the J gene TRBJ2-7; D unclear. The CDR3 runs to 15 residues. Per the germline V gene, CDR1 is SNHLY and CDR2 is FYNNEI. Trimming cost V 5 bases and J 1 base, with 15 bases left between them. As DNA, the CDR3 is TGTGCCAGCAGTCCAAACAGTCCAACATCCTACGAGCAGTACTTC. Protein product: CASSPNSPTSYEQYF.

The chain has TRBV7-2 and TRBJ1-2; D is ambiguous. Trimming shortened V by 1 base and J by 7 bases, and 13 bases separated the two germline ends. Per germline, CDR1 SGHTA and CDR2 FQGNSA. The CDR3 contains 14 residues. CDR3 loop: CASSLVRVGFGYTF. The CDR3 region has the DNA TGTGCCAGCAGCTTAGTGAGGGTCGGGTTTGGCTACACCTTC.

This clone was counted once. J is TRBJ2-1 and V is TRBV15; TRBD2 matches at 9 bases. This CDR3 is 16 amino acids long. Germline assignment: CDR1 LNHNV and CDR2 YYDKDF (reference sequence). The V and J ends lost 0 bases and 6 bases, in that order; junction bases with no gene match: 6. The CDR3 sequence: CATSREGREGLNEQFF. The CDR3 DNA reads as TGTGCCACCAGCAGAGAAGGGCGGGAGGGCCTCAATGAGCAGTTCTTC.

The gene calls are TRBV5-1 and TRBJ2-3; 9 nucleotides match TRBD2. Trimming cost V 5 bases and J 6 bases; bases outside gene matches: 13. The CDR3 consists of 16 residues. Germline V gene lookup returns CDR1 SGHRS and CDR2 YFSETQ. The CDR3 sequence is CASSSGTSFMSDTQYF. CDR3 DNA sequence: TGCGCCAGCAGTTCCGGGACTAGCTTTATGTCGGATACGCAGTATTTT.

This clone was seen once. The CDR3 loop reads CASSQLDILVAYEQYF. The CDR3 DNA reads TGCGCCAGCAGCCAGCTTGACATCCTGGTCGCCTACGAGCAGTACTTC. The chain carries TRBV4-1 and TRBJ2-7, with D hard to call. The CDR3 contains 16 residues. Per the germline V gene, CDR1 is MGHRA and CDR2 is YSYEKL. Trimming shortened V by 3 bases and J by 2 bases, and 17 bases separated the two germline ends.

This clone was seen just once. The same CDR3 is also encoded by other DNA sequences in this sample. This sequence joins TRBV7-6 and TRBJ1-3, with no clear D. The CDR3 totals 18 residues. Germline V lookup: CDR1 SGHVS, CDR2 FNYEAQ. With 5 bases removed from V and 0 bases from J, the gap between germline ends came to 20 bases. The CDR3 protein is CASSHSEPGADSGNTIYF. The CDR3 DNA is TGTGCCAGCAGCCATTCCGAACCGGGAGCAGACTCTGGAAACACCATATATTTT.

The rearrangement uses TRBV9 and TRBJ2-1, with 8 bases matching TRBD2. J was trimmed by 9 bases and V by 1 base; bases with no gene match: 9. Germline CDR1 and CDR2: SGDLS and YYNGEE. CDR3 length equals 15 residues. The CDR3: CASSVRSGGWGEQFF. CDR3 nucleotides: TGTGCCAGCAGCGTAAGGTCGGGGGGGTGGGGTGAGCAGTTCTTC.